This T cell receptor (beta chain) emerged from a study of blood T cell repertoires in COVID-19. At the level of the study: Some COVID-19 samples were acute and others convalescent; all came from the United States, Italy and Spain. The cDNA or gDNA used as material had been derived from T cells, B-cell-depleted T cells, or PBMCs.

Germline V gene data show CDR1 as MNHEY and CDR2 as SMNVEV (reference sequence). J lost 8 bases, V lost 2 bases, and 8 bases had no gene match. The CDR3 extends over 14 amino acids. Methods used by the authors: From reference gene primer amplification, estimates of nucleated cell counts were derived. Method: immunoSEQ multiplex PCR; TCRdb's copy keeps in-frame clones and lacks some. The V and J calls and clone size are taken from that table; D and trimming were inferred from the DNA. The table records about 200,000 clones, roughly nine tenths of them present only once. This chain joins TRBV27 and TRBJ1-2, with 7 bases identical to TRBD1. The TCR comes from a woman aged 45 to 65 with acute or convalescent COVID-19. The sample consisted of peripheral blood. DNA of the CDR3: TGTGCCAGCAGTTTAAAGGTGACAGGGCGCGGCTACACCTTC. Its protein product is CASSLKVTGRGYTF.